The 20 T cell receptor beta chains in this list originate from one sample, sequenced in a study of blood T cells in healthy people across ages. Next came a second PCR, run for about 7 to 12 cycles, which used a sample-barcoded 5' primer along with a J-beta primer mix. From the 5' RACE reads, TCRdb called clonotypes with MiXCR, one entry per CDR3 protein. The sample lists about 1.4 million distinct CDR3 sequences, approximately 59% occurring once. Sequencing input: blood. Receptors were obtained from a man between 18 and 35 years old in good health.

This clonotype has at least ten counts. The J gene is TRBJ2-5, the V gene TRBV7-2; tentatively, D is TRBD1 or TRBD2 (5 bases each). Germline V gives CDR1 SGHTA, CDR2 FQGNSA. Deletions cut 6 bases from V and 5 bases from J, with 19 bases between. The CDR3 spans 15 residues. The CDR3 region is CASSLNGEGWETQYF. The CDR3 coding sequence is TGTGCCAGCAGTCTCAACGGAGAGGGGTGGGAGACCCAGTACTTC.

The gene calls are TRBV10-3 and TRBJ2-3, with D perhaps TRBD1 (6 bases). Germline loops: CDR1 ENHRY, CDR2 SYGVKD. The CDR3 loop spans 22 amino acids. V gave up 2 bases and J gave up 0 bases, with 30 bases separating them. CDR3 in amino acids: CAISEPVALQGLPRSSTDTQYF. For the CDR3, the DNA is TGTGCCATCAGTGAGCCGGTGGCCCTACAGGGCCTCCCTCGATCAAGCACAGATACGCAGTATTTT.

This clonotype was picked up a small number of times. This chain joins TRBV10-1 and TRBJ2-4, with TRBD2 as a possible D gene (5 bases). With 5 bases removed from V and 3 bases from J, the gap between germline ends came to 14 bases. The CDR3 totals 15 residues. Germline CDR1 is WNHNN and CDR2 is SYGVQD (reference sequence). The CDR3 nucleotides read TGCGCCAGCAGTCCTTCGGGCAGCGGCAAAAACATTCAGTACTTC. It specifies CASSPSGSGKNIQYF.

This clonotype was seen more than once but under ten times. For the CDR3, the DNA is TGCAGTGCAACGGGACTAGCGGACAATGAGCAGTTCTTC. Protein: CSATGLADNEQFF. The chain is built from TRBV20-1 and TRBJ2-1; TRBD2 agrees at 11 bases. The V segment lost 6 bases and the J segment 5 bases; nucleotides outside the gene matches: 3. The CDR3 covers 13 residues. Germline V lookup: CDR1 DFQATT, CDR2 SNEGSKA (reference sequence).

This clonotype has a handful of counts. The V and J genes are TRBV5-1 and TRBJ2-1; D uncertain. Trimming pared 4 bases from V and 4 bases from J, leaving 15 bases between. Germline CDR1 and CDR2: SGHRS and YFSETQ. This CDR3 has 15 amino acids. CDR3 protein: CASSDPARTYNEQFF. In DNA form, the CDR3 reads TGCGCCAGCAGCGACCCAGCGAGAACTTACAATGAGCAGTTCTTC.

V gene TRBV6-2 or TRBV6-3 combines with J gene TRBJ2-5; D remains unclear. V was trimmed by 4 bases and J by 5 bases, leaving 14 bases between them. Germline-derived CDR1 and CDR2 are MNHEY and SVGEGT. This CDR3 spans 14 amino acids. In nucleotides, the CDR3 is TGTGCCAGCAGTTCCCGCAGGAACGAGGAGACCCAGTACTTC. It specifies CASSSRRNEETQYF.

This clonotype showed up just a few times. This chain links TRBV7-9 with TRBJ2-1, with 7 bases aligning to TRBD1. Germline CDR1 is SEHNR and CDR2 is FQNEAQ (reference sequence). The CDR3 is 15 amino acids. Trimming at V came to 6 bases and at J to 3 bases, leaving 8 bases not matched to a gene. The CDR3 DNA reads TGTGCCAGCAGTTATCCGACAGGGCGCTACAATGAGCAGTTCTTC. Its protein is CASSYPTGRYNEQFF.

This clonotype has only a few counts. The V and J genes are TRBV6-5 and TRBJ2-3; 7 nucleotides line up with TRBD2. CDR1 and CDR2 from the germline V gene are MNHEY and SVGAGI. This CDR3 contains 15 residues. With 10 bases clipped from V and 2 bases from J, the junction kept 12 bases outside the gene matches. The CDR3: CATSPASGFTDTQYF. In DNA, the CDR3 is TGTGCCACCTCTCCGGCTAGCGGTTTCACAGATACGCAGTATTTT.

This clonotype was observed at least ten times. The chain joins TRBV4-2 to TRBJ2-1; D is unresolved. Trimming cost V 3 bases and J 4 bases, with 7 bases left between them. The CDR3 is made up of 13 amino acids. Germline V lookup: CDR1 LGHNA, CDR2 YNFKEQ. Here the CDR3 reads CASSQDPYNEQFF. Written as DNA, the CDR3 is TGTGCCAGCAGCCAGGACCCTTACAATGAGCAGTTCTTC.

V and J are TRBV7-2 and TRBJ2-7; D may be TRBD2 (6 bases). V was pared by 7 bases and J by 4 bases, with 17 bases between. This CDR3 is 14 amino acids long. The germline V gene has CDR1 SGHTA and CDR2 FQGNSA. This CDR3 reads CASNPGVGEYEQYF. DNA for the CDR3: TGTGCCAGCAACCCGGGAGTCGGGGAATACGAGCAGTACTTC.

The chain recombines TRBV12-3 or TRBV12-4 with TRBJ2-3, with D perhaps TRBD1 (6 bases). The CDR3 has 12 residues. V was pared by 9 bases and J by 5 bases, with 12 bases between. DNA of the CDR3: TGTGCCAGTACCCCGACAGGAGATACGCAGTATTTT. Residues: CASTPTGDTQYF.

V and J are TRBV29-1 and TRBJ1-1; TRBD1 is a possible D gene (5 bases). V lost 6 bases to trimming and J lost 7 bases, with 12 bases between them. There are 11 residues in the CDR3. Germline V lookup: CDR1 SQVTM, CDR2 ANQGSEA. CDR3 sequence: CSVGRIFEAFF. The CDR3 DNA reads as TGCAGCGTGGGACGGATTTTTGAAGCTTTCTTT.

The chain employs TRBV12-3 or TRBV12-4 and TRBJ2-1, with TRBD2 matching over 8 bases. Unmatched junction bases numbered 6, after V lost 4 bases and J lost 7 bases. The CDR3 sequence is 14 residues long. The CDR3 nucleotides are TGTGCCAGCAGTTCCGGGGGGGCCCGGAATGAGCAGTTCTTC. Amino acid sequence: CASSSGGARNEQFF.

The chain employs TRBV10-3 and TRBJ2-2; 8 bases are shared with TRBD2. Trimming removed 8 bases from V and 4 bases from J; junction bases left unmatched: 6. CDR1 and CDR2 (germline): ENHRY, SYGVKD. The CDR3 has 14 amino acids. The CDR3 DNA reads as TGTGCCATCGGGGCGGGGGGCTCCACCGGGGAGCTGTTTTTT. Amino acids: CAIGAGGSTGELFF.

The genes are TRBV5-4 and TRBJ2-1, with D tentatively TRBD1 (5 bases). Per the germline V gene, CDR1 is SGHNT and CDR2 is YYREEE (reference sequence). Trimming pared 2 bases from V and 14 bases from J, leaving 20 bases between. The CDR3 totals 14 residues. DNA of the CDR3: TGTGCCAGCAGCTTTAGGGCCCCCTCAGGGTTGGAGTTCTTC. Its protein is CASSFRAPSGLEFF.

The V and J genes are TRBV14 and TRBJ2-1; D perhaps matches TRBD2 (5 bases). This CDR3 is built from 14 residues. V dropped 4 bases and J dropped 5 bases, with 12 bases sitting between them. In germline, CDR1 is SGHDN, CDR2 FVKESK. The CDR3 region is CASSLSSVNNEQFF. CDR3 in DNA: TGTGCCAGCAGCCTAAGTAGCGTAAACAATGAGCAGTTCTTC.

The chain has TRBV6-1 and TRBJ2-7, with D perhaps TRBD1 (5 bases). The CDR3 runs to 12 residues. The germline V gene encodes CDR1 MNHNS and CDR2 SASEGT. Between the trimmed V and J ends, which lost 5 bases and 10 bases, there was a span of 15 bases. CDR3 sequence (DNA): TGTGCCAGCAGTTCCATTAGACAGCTACAGTACTTC. It translates to CASSSIRQLQYF.

This chain connects TRBV2 to TRBJ2-7, with 7 bases lining up with TRBD1. Trimming took 6 bases from V and 3 from J; bases not matched to a gene: 5. The germline CDR1 and CDR2 sequences are SNHLY and FYNNEI. CDR3 length: 13 amino acids. The CDR3 coding sequence is TGTGCCAGCAGATTAGGACAGGACTACGAGCAGTACTTC. Encoded protein: CASRLGQDYEQYF.

Only a few counts were recorded for this clonotype. V gene TRBV3-1 combines with J gene TRBJ2-1; 9 nucleotides line up with TRBD1. The CDR3 sequence is 17 residues long. The germline V gene encodes CDR1 LGHDT and CDR2 YNNKEL (reference sequence). V lost 4 bases, J lost 3 bases, and 10 bases stayed unmatched. The CDR3 region has the DNA TGTGCCAGCAGCCCACCGTTGCGGACAGGGGTCTACAATGAGCAGTTCTTC. It specifies CASSPPLRTGVYNEQFF.

The rearrangement links TRBV6-2 or TRBV6-3 to TRBJ1-2, with 8 bases identical to TRBD1. V was pared by 9 bases and J by 8 bases, with 5 bases of the junction left unmatched. This CDR3 is 11 amino acids long. Germline-derived CDR1 and CDR2 are MNHEY and SVGEGT. CDR3 sequence (DNA): TGTGCCAGTGGACAGGGACGGGGCTACACCTTC. This sequence encodes CASGQGRGYTF.